This TCR beta chain was retrieved from a study of stem cell transplantation in POMP-related autoinflammatory disease. Study as a whole: Hypothesis: faulty thymoproteasomes impair CD8+ T-cell selection, skewing TRB repertoires. Overall study results and limits: Across all analyzed T-cell subsets, patients with PRAID tended toward reduced diversity and increased clonality.

Using immunoSEQ multiplex PCR, the repertoire was profiled, and TCRdb retains in-frame clones only, with some absent. The sample holds thousands of clones, roughly 80% seen once. Trimming cost V 5 bases and J 3 bases; bases outside gene matches: 11. This CDR3 has 16 amino acids. Per germline, CDR1 SEHNR and CDR2 FQNEAQ (reference sequence). A word on this clone: No antigen is known for it.

This clonotype was sampled from a human donor in good health. The sample comprised a CXCR5-defined cell subset from PBMCs. This chain links TRBV7-9 with TRBJ2-7, with 9 bases that match TRBD1. Here the CDR3 DNA reads TGTGCCAGCAGCCCCTCGGCGGGGACAGGGTTCTACGAGCAGTACTTC. Protein product: CASSPSAGTGFYEQYF.